The 4 T cell receptor beta chains below were found in one sample sequenced in a study of T cells in Graves' hyperthyroidism and ophthalmopathy. Template material for amplifying TCR beta CDR3 regions consisted of RNA transcripts. The TCR CDR3 was amplified in a first-round RT-PCR using the HTBI primer set. Each CDR3 protein gets one entry after TCRdb re-called the multiplex PCR reads with MiXCR. This table has hundreds of thousands of distinct CDR3 sequences, roughly a sixth appearing once. Sequenced: blood. Every receptor here comes from a woman between 18 and 29 years old with Graves' hyperthyroidism.

The chain has TRBV5-1 and TRBJ2-1, with D maybe TRBD2 (6 bases). CDR3 size: 16 residues. Trimming left V 0 bases short and J 8 bases short, with 18 bases between. Germline CDR1 reads SGHRS; CDR2 reads YFSETQ. The CDR3 is CASSLEGLLTGDEQFF. The DNA for the CDR3 is TGCGCCAGCAGCTTGGAGGGACTTCTCACCGGGGATGAGCAGTTCTTC.

The chain couples TRBV6-1 to TRBJ2-7; D is unresolved. The germline V and J ends were trimmed by 6 bases and 6 bases, with 12 bases remaining between them. The length of the CDR3 is 12 residues. The germline gives CDR1 MNHNS, CDR2 SASEGT. Written as DNA, the CDR3 is TGTGCCAGCAGGGGCCCGGGTTCCGAGCAGTACTTC. As protein: CASRGPGSEQYF.

The chain recombines TRBV7-3 with TRBJ2-3; no definite D call. Looked up from germline, CDR1 is SGHTA and CDR2 is FQGTGA. V was pared by 0 bases and J by 8 bases, with 9 bases between. This CDR3 region has 13 residues. In nucleotides, the CDR3 is TGTGCCAGCAGCTTAACACAACTGGGTACGCAGTATTTT. Residues: CASSLTQLGTQYF.

This clonotype occurred many times. The chain joins TRBV20-1 to TRBJ2-3; the match to TRBD2 covers 7 bases. Losses at the gene ends were 6 bases for V and 0 bases for J; bases not matched to a gene: 12. The CDR3 extends over 16 amino acids. From germline, CDR1 is DFQATT and CDR2 SNEGSKA (reference sequence). DNA of the CDR3: TGCAGTGCGCCCGACTTGGCGGGAGAGAGCACAGATACGCAGTATTTT. This translates into CSAPDLAGESTDTQYF.